One and the same sample provided the 32 T cell receptor beta chains below, sequenced in a study of blood T cell repertoires in COVID-19. The repertoire was sequenced with immunoSEQ multiplex PCR; TCRdb's copy has only in-frame clones and lacks some. The table lists hundreds of thousands of clones, around 89% of them singletons. The specimen sequenced was PBMCs or T cells enriched from blood (not recorded which). The receptor set was obtained from a man aged 18 to 30 who had recovered from COVID-19.

This sequence joins TRBV11-3 and TRBJ2-1, with 12 bases fitting TRBD1. The V and J ends lost 5 bases and 7 bases, in that order; junction bases with no gene match: 6. The CDR3 is made up of 15 amino acids. The germline V gene encodes CDR1 SGHNT and CDR2 YENEEA. For the CDR3, the DNA is TGTGCCAGCAGCCACGAGGGACAGGGGGCAAATGAGCAGTTCTTC. Amino acid sequence: CASSHEGQGANEQFF.

Remarks on this clone: This sample includes further DNA sequences coding for the same CDR3. Here the CDR3 reads CASSARQGSNQPQHF. Written as DNA, the CDR3 is TGTGCCAGCAGCGCCCGACAGGGCTCTAATCAGCCCCAGCATTTT. The chain joins TRBV7-8 to TRBJ1-5; 7 bases agree with TRBD1. The CDR3 spans 15 residues. From germline, CDR1 is SGHVS and CDR2 FQNEAQ. Trimming took 5 bases from V and 4 from J; bases not matched to a gene: 8.

This clone was seen once. The rearrangement joins TRBV3-1 (or the pseudogene TRBV3-2) to TRBJ1-2; 9 bases are shared with TRBD1. The CDR3 contains 15 residues. V lost 4 bases to trimming and J lost 7 bases; unmatched junction nucleotides: 10. CDR1 and CDR2 (germline): LGHDT, YNNKEL (reference sequence). This CDR3 reads CASSLTDRTGAGYTF. The CDR3 DNA is TGTGCCAGCAGCCTAACCGACCGGACAGGGGCTGGCTACACCTTC.

This chain uses TRBV25-1 with TRBJ1-6; 8 bases fit TRBD1. V shed 7 bases, J shed 7 bases, and the junction held 3 bases outside the gene matches. The CDR3 length is 13 residues. Per germline, CDR1 MGHDK and CDR2 SYGVNS. The CDR3 DNA reads as TGTGCCAGCACCAGGGGGCAGAATTCACCCCTCCACTTT. Its protein product is CASTRGQNSPLHF.

The gene calls are TRBV28 and TRBJ2-3, with TRBD2 as a possible D gene (6 bases). Germline assignment: CDR1 MDHEN and CDR2 SYDVKM. The CDR3 has 13 residues. The germline V and J ends were trimmed by 2 bases and 6 bases, with 9 bases remaining between them. In DNA, the CDR3 is TGTGCCAGCAGTTTAATAGCGGCGGATACGCAGTATTTT. It codes for CASSLIAADTQYF.

This clone showed up just once. The V call is TRBV18, the J call TRBJ2-7; TRBD2 matches at 8 bases. This CDR3 has 17 residues. Per the germline V gene, CDR1 is KGHSH and CDR2 is LQKENI. Losses at the gene ends were 1 base for V and 1 base for J; bases not matched to a gene: 9. The chain's CDR3 is CASSPQLAATSSYEQYF. The CDR3 nucleotides read TGTGCCAGCTCACCACAACTAGCGGCGACCAGTTCCTACGAGCAGTACTTC.

This sequence joins TRBV7-2 and TRBJ1-1; the D is unclear. CDR1 SGHTA and CDR2 FQGNSA come from the germline V gene. V was pared by 4 bases and J by 8 bases, with 20 bases between. CDR3 length equals 15 residues. For the CDR3, the DNA is TGTGCCAGCAGCTCCCCTTTAAACTCGGGAAACGAAGCTTTCTTT. It encodes CASSSPLNSGNEAFF.

The chain carries TRBV2 and TRBJ2-1, with D maybe TRBD2 (5 bases). Trimming pared 3 bases from V and 9 bases from J, leaving 18 bases between. The V gene's germline CDR1 is SNHLY and CDR2 FYNNEI. The CDR3 covers 15 residues. CDR3 protein: CASSDKDLGTREQFF. DNA for the CDR3: TGTGCCAGCAGTGACAAGGACTTGGGTACCCGTGAGCAGTTCTTC.

V gene TRBV18 combines with J gene TRBJ1-2, with D uncertain. The V end lost 3 bases, the J end lost 1 base, and 12 bases lay between the germline ends. Germline V gives CDR1 KGHSH, CDR2 LQKENI. This CDR3 has 15 amino acids. CDR3: CASSPNADINYGYTF. The CDR3 DNA sequence: TGTGCCAGCTCACCTAATGCAGATATTAACTATGGCTACACCTTC.

The chain carries TRBV28 and TRBJ2-7; D is possibly TRBD1 (5 bases). The germline V and J ends were trimmed by 6 bases and 10 bases, with 22 bases remaining between them. Germline loops: CDR1 MDHEN, CDR2 SYDVKM. This CDR3 spans 14 amino acids. This CDR3 reads CASSNIYEGQFQYF. The CDR3 region has the DNA TGTGCCAGCAGCAATATATATGAAGGACAATTTCAGTACTTC.

With respect to this clone: Other DNA sequences in this specimen translate into the identical CDR3. This chain uses TRBV7-9 with TRBJ1-2; D unclear. The germline V and J ends were trimmed by 1 base and 2 bases, with 8 bases remaining between them. The V gene's germline CDR1 is SEHNR and CDR2 FQNEAQ (reference sequence). This CDR3 has 14 residues. The CDR3 sequence is CASSLGATNYGYTF. CDR3 sequence (DNA): TGTGCCAGCAGCTTAGGAGCTACCAACTATGGCTACACCTTC.

CDR3 sequence (DNA): TGTGCCAGCACTTGGGCTCCCTCTGGGGCCAACGTCCTGACTTTC. This codes for CASTWAPSGANVLTF. V gene TRBV2 combines with J gene TRBJ2-6; D uncertain. The CDR3 is 15 amino acids. The V end was cut by 7 bases, the J end by 0 bases, with 10 bases between. Germline V lookup: CDR1 SNHLY, CDR2 FYNNEI.

This clone was counted once. The CDR3 reads CAISGGRLVEEQFF. CDR3 DNA: TGTGCCATCAGTGGGGGCAGGCTGGTGGAGGAGCAGTTCTTC. The V gene is TRBV10-3, the J gene TRBJ2-1; a possible D gene is TRBD1 (5 bases). V lost 4 bases, J lost 10 bases, and 17 bases lay in between. CDR3 length equals 14 residues. In germline, CDR1 is ENHRY, CDR2 SYGVKD.

The gene calls are TRBV9 and TRBJ1-6, with 8 positions matching TRBD1. The germline gives CDR1 SGDLS, CDR2 YYNGEE. The trim removed 0 bases at V and 5 bases at J, leaving 10 bases unmatched. The CDR3 extends over 18 amino acids. The CDR3 is CASSVESGRGHDNSPLHF. In DNA, the CDR3 is TGTGCCAGCAGCGTAGAGAGTGGCAGGGGGCACGATAATTCACCCCTCCACTTT.

The genes are TRBV11-3 and TRBJ2-3, with 7 bases identical to TRBD2. Looked up from germline, CDR1 is SGHNT and CDR2 is YENEEA. The CDR3 is 19 residues long. The J segment lost 2 bases and the V segment lost 4 bases, leaving 18 bases of the junction unmatched. This CDR3 reads CASSSSVREGGGLTDTQYF. As DNA, the CDR3 is TGTGCCAGCAGCTCTAGTGTCAGGGAGGGCGGCGGACTCACAGATACGCAGTATTTT.

The J gene is TRBJ2-2, the V gene TRBV4-1, with 7 bases matching TRBD1. Germline V gene lookup returns CDR1 MGHRA and CDR2 YSYEKL. V trimming: 6 bases; J trimming: 6 bases; junction bases outside the gene matches: 10. CDR3 length equals 15 residues. CDR3 sequence (DNA): TGCGCCAGCAGGCAAACAGGGGCCCGACCCGGGGAGCTGTTTTTT. This sequence encodes CASRQTGARPGELFF.

The chain is built from TRBV2 and TRBJ2-5, with 9 bases aligning to TRBD1. The CDR3 is made up of 15 amino acids. Per the germline V gene, CDR1 is SNHLY and CDR2 is FYNNEI. Trimming took 4 bases from V and 9 from J; bases not matched to a gene: 12. CDR3 nucleotides: TGTGCCAGCAGTGCCCCTCGACAGGGGGTAGGGGCCCAGTACTTC. This gives the protein CASSAPRQGVGAQYF.

The rearrangement joins TRBV11-2 to TRBJ2-1; possible D gene TRBD2, 6 bases. The CDR3 covers 13 residues. The V gene's germline CDR1 is SGHAT and CDR2 FQNNGV. Deletions cut 1 base from V and 8 bases from J, with 9 bases between. The CDR3 nucleotides read TGTGCCAGCAGCTTAGTGAGGAGGGATGAGCAGTTCTTC. It translates to CASSLVRRDEQFF.

The genes are TRBV19 and TRBJ2-6, with 7 bases that match TRBD1. Germline lookup yields CDR1 LNHDA and CDR2 SQIVND (reference sequence). V was clipped by 5 bases and J by 0 bases; unmatched bases: 10. This CDR3 comprises 18 residues. Here the CDR3 DNA reads TGTGCCAGTAGTCCCCGGGACAGAGATTACTCTGGGGCCAACGTCCTGACTTTC. This translates into CASSPRDRDYSGANVLTF.

The V gene is TRBV4-1, the J gene TRBJ2-7, with D perhaps TRBD2 (6 bases). V was trimmed by 0 bases and J by 0 bases, leaving 12 bases between them. The CDR3 runs to 16 residues. From germline, CDR1 is MGHRA and CDR2 YSYEKL. The CDR3 DNA follows: TGCGCCAGCAGCCAAGAACCCAGTAGCGGCTCCTACGAGCAGTACTTC. Protein: CASSQEPSSGSYEQYF.

This clone was counted a single time. The chain carries TRBV7-2 and TRBJ2-1; D is uncertain. This CDR3 contains 13 residues. V shed 4 bases and J shed 2 bases, with 6 bases lying between them. Germline V CDR1 and CDR2: SGHTA, FQGNSA. The CDR3, as DNA: TGTGCCAGCAGCTCTAGTCCCTACAATGAGCAGTTCTTC. It is translated as CASSSSPYNEQFF.

The CDR3 sequence: CASSPNTDTQYF. As DNA, the CDR3 is TGTGCCAGCAGTCCTAACACAGATACGCAGTATTTT. J is TRBJ2-3 and V is TRBV27; D not certain. CDR1 is MNHEY, CDR2 SMNVEV, per germline (reference sequence). V lost 5 bases, J lost 2 bases, and 5 bases lay in between. This CDR3 contains 12 residues.

The chain couples TRBV15 to TRBJ1-1, with 10 nucleotides matching TRBD1. Trimming cost V 4 bases and J 6 bases; bases outside gene matches: 11. The CDR3 covers 16 residues. Germline-derived CDR1 and CDR2 are LNHNV and YYDKDF (reference sequence). The CDR3 region has the DNA TGTGCCACCAGCAAGGAATCCGGGACAGGGGTCCCTGAAGCTTTCTTT. Translated, it gives CATSKESGTGVPEAFF.

The chain recombines TRBV4-1 with TRBJ2-1; 13 positions agree with TRBD2. CDR1 MGHRA and CDR2 YSYEKL come from the germline V gene. V lost 0 bases and J lost 9; bases outside the gene matches: 8. CDR3 length equals 17 residues. The CDR3 sequence: CASSQDRELAGGAEQFF. The CDR3, as DNA: TGCGCCAGCAGCCAAGATCGGGAACTAGCGGGAGGGGCTGAGCAGTTCTTC.

The chain combines TRBV18 with TRBJ2-4; D might be TRBD2 (6 bases). This CDR3 has 16 residues. V dropped 0 bases and J dropped 0 bases, with 9 bases sitting between them. The germline CDR1 and CDR2 sequences are KGHSH and LQKENI. The CDR3 spells CASSPPMGLAKNIQYF. In DNA form, the CDR3 reads TGTGCCAGCTCACCACCGATGGGACTAGCCAAAAACATTCAGTACTTC. The whole variable domain, filled in from reference TRBV18 and TRBJ2-4, reads NAGVMQNPRHLVRRRGQEARLRCSPMKGHSHVYWYRQLPEEGLKFMVYLQKENIIDESGMPKERFSAEFPKEGPSILRIQQVVRGDSAAYFCASSPPMGLAKNIQYFGAGTRLSVL.

The chain is built from TRBV28 and TRBJ1-1; D gene ambiguous. V lost 6 bases to trimming and J lost 1 base, with 15 bases between them. The CDR3 length is 15 residues. CDR1 is MDHEN, CDR2 SYDVKM, per germline. CDR3 residues: CASSPPLEGNTEAFF. The CDR3 DNA sequence: TGTGCCAGCAGCCCCCCCTTGGAGGGGAACACTGAAGCTTTCTTT.

Comments on this clone: The sample contains more than one DNA sequence encoding this CDR3. J is TRBJ1-6 and V is TRBV18; 9 bases fit TRBD1. The CDR3 has 14 residues. Germline V gene data show CDR1 as KGHSH and CDR2 as LQKENI. V lost 3 bases and J lost 10; bases outside the gene matches: 4. The CDR3 spells CASSPGQGESPLHF. As DNA, the CDR3 is TGTGCCAGCTCACCGGGACAGGGAGAATCACCCCTCCACTTT. Variable domain in full (rest from reference TRBV18 and TRBJ1-6): NAGVMQNPRHLVRRRGQEARLRCSPMKGHSHVYWYRQLPEEGLKFMVYLQKENIIDESGMPKERFSAEFPKEGPSILRIQQVVRGDSAAYFCASSPGQGESPLHFGNGTRLTVT.

The V call is TRBV7-3, the J call TRBJ2-1, with D possibly TRBD2 on 7 matching bases. The V and J ends lost 5 bases and 3 bases respectively, with 11 bases between them. This CDR3 is built from 14 residues. Germline CDR1 and CDR2: SGHTA and FQGTGA. The CDR3 loop reads CASSLRGGYNEQFF. The CDR3 region has the DNA TGTGCCAGCAGCCTGAGGGGGGGCTACAATGAGCAGTTCTTC. The complete variable domain, with remaining parts taken from reference TRBV7-3 and TRBJ2-1, reads GAGVSQTPSNKVTEKGKYVELRCDPISGHTALYWYRQSLGQGPEFLIYFQGTGAADDSGLPNDRFFAVRPEGSVSTLKIQRTERGDSAVYLCASSLRGGYNEQFFGPGTRLTVL.

V is TRBV6-5 and J is TRBJ1-2; D is unresolved. Germline V gene lookup returns CDR1 MNHEY and CDR2 SVGAGI. Trimming removed 2 bases from V and 8 bases from J, with 18 bases in between. The CDR3 is made up of 15 amino acids. This chain's CDR3 is CASSYGEGGYDGYTF. The CDR3 region has the DNA TGTGCCAGCAGTTACGGCGAGGGAGGGTACGACGGCTACACCTTC.

This sequence joins TRBV18 and TRBJ2-4; D may be TRBD2 (6 bases). CDR3 length equals 15 residues. V shed 2 bases and J shed 6 bases, with 14 bases lying between them. Germline V gives CDR1 KGHSH, CDR2 LQKENI. The CDR3 protein is CASSPSGLGLNIQYF. DNA of the CDR3: TGTGCCAGCTCACCATCGGGACTTGGTCTAAACATTCAGTACTTC.

This clone was counted a few times. The rearrangement uses TRBV14 and TRBJ2-4, with 11 positions matching TRBD1. V gave up 4 bases and J gave up 0 bases; unmatched junction bases: 5. This CDR3 has 17 amino acids. Germline CDR1 and CDR2: SGHDN and FVKESK. The CDR3 reads CASSPDRGREAKNIQYF. As DNA, the CDR3 is TGTGCCAGCAGCCCGGACAGGGGGCGGGAAGCCAAAAACATTCAGTACTTC.

The J gene is TRBJ2-7, the V gene TRBV10-3; the match to TRBD2 covers 7 bases. The better agreement between TRBJ2-5 and the DNA end casts doubt on the J call. CDR1 and CDR2 (germline): ENHRY, SYGVKD. This CDR3 has 13 amino acids. In DNA, the CDR3 is TGTGCCATCAGTGGGGGGGGGACGGAGACCCAGTACTTC. Amino acid sequence: CAISGGGTETQYF.